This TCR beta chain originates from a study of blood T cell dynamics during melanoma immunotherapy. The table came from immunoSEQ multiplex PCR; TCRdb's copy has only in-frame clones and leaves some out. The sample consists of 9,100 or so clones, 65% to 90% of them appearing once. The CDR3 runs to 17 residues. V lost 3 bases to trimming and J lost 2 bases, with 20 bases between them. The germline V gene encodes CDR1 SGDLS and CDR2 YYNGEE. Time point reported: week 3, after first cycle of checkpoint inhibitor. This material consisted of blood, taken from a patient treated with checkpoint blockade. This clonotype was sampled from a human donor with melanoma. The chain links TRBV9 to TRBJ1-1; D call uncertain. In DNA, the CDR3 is TGTGCCAGCAGCGGCGGACTGAGCGGCGGTAGCAACACTGAAGCTTTCTTT. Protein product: CASSGGLSGGSNTEAFF.